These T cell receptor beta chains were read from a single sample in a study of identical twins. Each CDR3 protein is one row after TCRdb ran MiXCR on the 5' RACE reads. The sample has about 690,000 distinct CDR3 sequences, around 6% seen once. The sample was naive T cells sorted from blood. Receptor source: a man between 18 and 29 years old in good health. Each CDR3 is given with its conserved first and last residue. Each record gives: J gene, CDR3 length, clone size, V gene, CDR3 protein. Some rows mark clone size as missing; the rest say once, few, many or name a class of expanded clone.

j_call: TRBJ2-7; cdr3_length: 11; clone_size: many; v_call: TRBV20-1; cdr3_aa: CSVGSGIEQYF
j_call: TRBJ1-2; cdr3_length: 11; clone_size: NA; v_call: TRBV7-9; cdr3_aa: CAMKGGYGYTF
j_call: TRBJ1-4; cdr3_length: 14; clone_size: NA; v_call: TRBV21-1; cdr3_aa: CASSNGTGGEKLFF
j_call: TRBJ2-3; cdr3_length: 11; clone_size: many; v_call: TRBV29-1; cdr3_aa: CSVAWEDTQYF
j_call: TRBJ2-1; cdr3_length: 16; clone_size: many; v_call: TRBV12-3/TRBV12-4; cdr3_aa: CASSLGLAGNYNEQFF
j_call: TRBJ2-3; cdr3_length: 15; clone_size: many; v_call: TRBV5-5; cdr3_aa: CASSRGQGGPDTQYF
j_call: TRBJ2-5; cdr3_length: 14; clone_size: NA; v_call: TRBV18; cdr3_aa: CASSPQGQVETQYF
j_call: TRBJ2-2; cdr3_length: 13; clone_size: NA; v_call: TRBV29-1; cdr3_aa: CSVVRVGTGELFF
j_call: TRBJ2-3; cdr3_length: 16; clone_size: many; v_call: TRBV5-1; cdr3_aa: CASSPGAYSSTDTQYF
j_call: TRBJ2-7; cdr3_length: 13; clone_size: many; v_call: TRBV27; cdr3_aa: CASSFGTGVEQYF
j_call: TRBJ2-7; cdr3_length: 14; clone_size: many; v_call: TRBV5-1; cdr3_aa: CASSFREGAYEQYF
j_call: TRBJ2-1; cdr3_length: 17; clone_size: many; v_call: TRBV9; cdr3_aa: CASSRGTSGRSYNEQFF
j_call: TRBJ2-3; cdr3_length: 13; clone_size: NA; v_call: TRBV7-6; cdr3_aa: CASSLAHADTQYF
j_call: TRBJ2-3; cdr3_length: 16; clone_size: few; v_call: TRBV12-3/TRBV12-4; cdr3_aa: CASSLAAGLGTDTQYF
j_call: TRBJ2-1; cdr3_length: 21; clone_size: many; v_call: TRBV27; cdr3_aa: CASSSQPGGRGGYGVSNEQFF
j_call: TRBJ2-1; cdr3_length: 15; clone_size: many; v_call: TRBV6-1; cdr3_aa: CASSESQGSYNEQFF
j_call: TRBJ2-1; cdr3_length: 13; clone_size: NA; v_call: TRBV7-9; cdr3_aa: CASQGLAKNEQFF
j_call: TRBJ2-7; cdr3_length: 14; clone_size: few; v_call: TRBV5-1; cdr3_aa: CASSLVSSEYEQYF
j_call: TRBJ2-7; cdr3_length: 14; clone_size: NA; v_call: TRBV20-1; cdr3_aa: CSARVFGSSYEQYF
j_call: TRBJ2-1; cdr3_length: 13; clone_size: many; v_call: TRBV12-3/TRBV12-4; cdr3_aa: CASIQDSHNEQFF
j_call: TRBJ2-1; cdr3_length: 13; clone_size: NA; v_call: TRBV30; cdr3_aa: CAWRSDTYNEQFF
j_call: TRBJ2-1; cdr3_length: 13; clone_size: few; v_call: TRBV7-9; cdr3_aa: CASSLLEYNEQFF
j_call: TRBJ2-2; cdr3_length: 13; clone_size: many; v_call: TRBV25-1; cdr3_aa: CASSAEGTGELFF
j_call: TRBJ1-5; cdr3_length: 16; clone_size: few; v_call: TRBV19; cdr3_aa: CASSTRDRVSNQPQHF